This T cell receptor (beta chain) was recorded in a study of blood T cell repertoires in COVID-19. From germline, CDR1 is MDHEN and CDR2 SYDVKM. The V end was cut by 2 bases, the J end by 0 bases, with 8 bases between. The CDR3 covers 15 residues. Measured with immunoSEQ multiplex PCR; TCRdb has only the in-frame clones, and not every one. The sample records roughly 250,000 clones, roughly 80% being singletons. The sequence derives from a woman over 75 with active or convalescent COVID-19. The sequencing sample was made of peripheral blood. This chain links TRBV28 with TRBJ2-1; D may be TRBD1 (5 bases). The CDR3 is CASSLLDSSYNEQFF. For the CDR3, the DNA is TGTGCCAGCAGTTTACTCGACAGCTCCTACAATGAGCAGTTCTTC. Full variable domain (remainder filled in from reference TRBV28 and TRBJ2-1): DVKVTQSSRYLVKRTGEKVFLECVQDMDHENMFWYRQDPGLGLRLIYFSYDVKMKEKGDIPEGYSVSREKKERFSLILESASTNQTSMYLCASSLLDSSYNEQFFGPGTRLTVL.